This T cell receptor beta chain is from a study of blood T cell repertoires in COVID-19. Authors' data handling: Amplification of reference gene primers provided the estimated nucleated cell counts. Data came from immunoSEQ multiplex PCR; TCRdb stores just in-frame clones and leaves some out. The V and J calls and clone size come from that table; D and trimming were worked out from the DNA. This sample yields a few hundred thousand clones, of which 85% to 90% are seen a single time; roughly 1.9% belongs to the top ten. Unmatched junction bases numbered 4, after V lost 5 bases and J lost 0 bases. CDR1 is MDHEN and CDR2 is SYDVKM in the germline V gene. The CDR3 contains 15 residues. Two negative PCRs, clearance, or symptom resolution characterized the recovered Cohort 3 donors.

The sequenced sample consisted of PBMCs or T cells enriched from blood (not recorded which). The chain has TRBV28 and TRBJ1-5; 7 nucleotides align to TRBD1. The sequence came from a woman aged 60-75 years who had recovered from COVID-19. CDR3 DNA sequence: TGTGCCAGCAGTAACAGGGGTTATAGCAATCAGCCCCAGCATTTT. Translation gives CASSNRGYSNQPQHF.